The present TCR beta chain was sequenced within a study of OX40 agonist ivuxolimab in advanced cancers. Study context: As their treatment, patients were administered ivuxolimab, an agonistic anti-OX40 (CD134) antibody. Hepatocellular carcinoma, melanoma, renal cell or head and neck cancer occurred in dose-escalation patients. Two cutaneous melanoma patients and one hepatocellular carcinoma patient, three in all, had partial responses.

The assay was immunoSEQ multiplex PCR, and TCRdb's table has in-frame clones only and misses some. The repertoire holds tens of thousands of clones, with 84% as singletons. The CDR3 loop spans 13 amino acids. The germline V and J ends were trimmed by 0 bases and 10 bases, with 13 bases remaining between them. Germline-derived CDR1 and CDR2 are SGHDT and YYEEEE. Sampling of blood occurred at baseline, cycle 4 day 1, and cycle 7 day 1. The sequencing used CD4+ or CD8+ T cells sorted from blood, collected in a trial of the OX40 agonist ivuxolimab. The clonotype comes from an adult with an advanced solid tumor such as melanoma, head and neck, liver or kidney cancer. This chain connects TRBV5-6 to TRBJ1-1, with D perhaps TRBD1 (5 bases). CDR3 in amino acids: CASSLGQSRVAFF. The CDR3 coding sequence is TGTGCCAGCAGCTTGGGACAGTCGCGGGTAGCTTTCTTT. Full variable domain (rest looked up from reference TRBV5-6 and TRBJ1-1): DAGVTQSPTHLIKTRGQQVTLRCSPKSGHDTVSWYQQALGQGPQFIFQYYEEEERQRGNFPDRFSGHQFPNYSSELNVNALLLGDSALYLCASSLGQSRVAFFGQGTRLTVV.